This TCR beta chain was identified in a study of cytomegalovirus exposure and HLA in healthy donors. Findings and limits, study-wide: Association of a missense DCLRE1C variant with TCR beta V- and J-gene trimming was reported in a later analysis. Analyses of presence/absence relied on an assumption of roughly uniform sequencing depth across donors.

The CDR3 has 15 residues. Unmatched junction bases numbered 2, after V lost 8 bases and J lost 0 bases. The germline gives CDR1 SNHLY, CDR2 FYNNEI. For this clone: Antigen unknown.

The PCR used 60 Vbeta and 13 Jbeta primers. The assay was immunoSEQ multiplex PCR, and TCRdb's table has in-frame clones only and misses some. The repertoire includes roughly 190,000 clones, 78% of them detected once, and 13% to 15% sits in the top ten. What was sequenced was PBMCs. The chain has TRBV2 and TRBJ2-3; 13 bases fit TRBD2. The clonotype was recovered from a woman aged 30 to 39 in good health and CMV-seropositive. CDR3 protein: CASGTSGVSTDTQYF. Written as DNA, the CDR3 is TGTGCCAGCGGGACTAGCGGGGTCAGCACAGATACGCAGTATTTT.